This T cell receptor (beta chain) was identified during a study of blood T cell repertoires in COVID-19 (dated by TCRdb to the early 2020s). In the study overall: The collaborator samples originated in the United States, Italy and Spain and spanned the acute and convalescent phases of COVID-19. The repertoires were released in a freely available public database meant as a resource for research on the immune response to SARS-CoV-2. Deeply sampled blood TCRbeta repertoires from subjects exposed to, actively infected with, or recovered from COVID-19 were included in the dataset. Nearly every sample came with metadata listing a de-identified subject ID, COVID-19 status, age in years and sex. The samples were drawn from the first 160 participants of the ongoing ImmuneRACE study and from roughly 1,300 subjects provided by 6 global collaborators. The material from the prospective study consisted of cDNA or gDNA derived from T cells, B-cell-depleted T cells, or PBMCs. Where available, HLA class I and class II types were taken from metadata supplied by the sample provider and were not determined by assay-based typing.

The full study reports these points: How much clinical and demographic metadata was included differed by source and by participant, and the metadata was provided uncurated.

Measured from the cysteine to the phenylalanine, the CDR3 is 16 residues long. Just CDR3 DNA is preserved here, 48 bases in frame from base 1. V and J lose 1 base and 2 bases, and a span of 12 bases separates them. CDR1 and CDR2, looked up from the germline V gene, are SGHVS and FNYEAQ. Each collaborating institution followed its own protocols to collect whole blood in K2EDTA tubes. For TCRbeta analysis, collaborator samples were shipped as frozen whole blood, as isolated PBMCs, or as DNA extracted from either sample type. The immunoSEQ Assay, a bias-controlled multiplex PCR, was used to amplify TCRbeta CDR3 regions from genomic DNA. The authors' analysis ran thus. Within the assay, amplification of reference gene primers was used to estimate how many nucleated cells each sample contained. To quantify the absolute abundance of each unique TCRbeta CDR3 rearrangement, sequence reads were collapsed and filtered. For each sample, productive Simpson clonality was calculated as the square root of Simpson's diversity index across productive rearrangements. The table comes from immuneACCESS by way of TCRdb, which keeps in-frame sequences with V and J called. Part of the clones is missing from these tables; in studies checked, under half for an unresolved V gene and the rest for unknown reasons. V and J calls plus clone size are reproduced from that table; the DNA served to infer D and trimming. This sample lists 90,000 to 120,000 clones; around 90% were detected once. The ten largest clonotypes hold about 6.3% of the sample.

As for this clone: The antigen this receptor binds is unknown. Base qualities are not provided; no much larger clone lies one nucleotide away.

The chain joins TRBV7-6 to TRBJ1-5; the D gene is perhaps TRBD1, from 5 matching bases. Sequencing used peripheral blood. This sequence originates from a woman between 55 and 75 years old with acute or convalescent COVID-19. Read as DNA, the sequence is TGTGCCAGCAGCTTAGGCACGGCGGGGGGCAATCAGCCCCAGCATTTT. Its coded protein is CASSLGTAGGNQPQHF.